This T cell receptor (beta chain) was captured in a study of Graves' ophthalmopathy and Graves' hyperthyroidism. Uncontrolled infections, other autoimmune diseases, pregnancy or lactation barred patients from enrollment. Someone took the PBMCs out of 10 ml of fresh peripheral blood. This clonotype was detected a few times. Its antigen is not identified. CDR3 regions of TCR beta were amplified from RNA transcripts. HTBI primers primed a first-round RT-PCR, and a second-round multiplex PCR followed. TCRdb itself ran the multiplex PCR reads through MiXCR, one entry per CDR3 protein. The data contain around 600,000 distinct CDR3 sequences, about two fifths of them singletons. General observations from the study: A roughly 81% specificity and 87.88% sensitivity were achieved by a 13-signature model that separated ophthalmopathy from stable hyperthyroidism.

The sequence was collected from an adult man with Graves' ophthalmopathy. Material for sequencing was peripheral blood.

CDR3 loop: CASSLDPDRGTESFGANVLTF. The CDR3 DNA follows: TGTGCCAGCAGCTTAGACCCAGACAGGGGGACGGAGTCATTTGGGGCCAACGTCCTGACTTTC. V and J are TRBV11-2 and TRBJ2-6; 9 bases line up with TRBD1. The CDR3 extends over 21 amino acids. Per the germline V gene, CDR1 is SGHAT and CDR2 is FQNNGV. With 0 bases clipped from V and 3 bases from J, the junction kept 15 bases outside the gene matches.